What follows is one T cell receptor (beta chain) and its context. This sample was taken from a study of blood T cell repertoires in COVID-19. As for the study in general: Specimens from acute and convalescent COVID-19 originated in the United States, Italy and Spain.

The V gene lost 4 bases and the J gene lost 0 bases, with 12 bases spanning the gap. The CDR3 has 15 residues. Germline lookup yields CDR1 LGHDT and CDR2 YNNKEL (reference sequence). In Seattle, patients joined the study during active infection and were tracked longitudinally. Per the authors' pipeline: Amplified reference gene primers provided the basis for estimating nucleated cell counts. The assay was immunoSEQ multiplex PCR, and TCRdb's table has in-frame clones only and misses some. V and J calls and clone size are copied from that table; D and trimming were computed from the DNA. The table has 45,000 to 70,000 clones, approximately 90% seen once.

Input material: peripheral blood. This clonotype originated in a woman in her sixties with COVID-19, enrolled during active disease. The genes are TRBV3-1 (or the pseudogene TRBV3-2) and TRBJ1-2, with D perhaps TRBD1 (6 bases). DNA of the CDR3: TGTGCCAGCAGCCTTTCGGGACAACCTAACTATGGCTACACCTTC. This translates into CASSLSGQPNYGYTF.